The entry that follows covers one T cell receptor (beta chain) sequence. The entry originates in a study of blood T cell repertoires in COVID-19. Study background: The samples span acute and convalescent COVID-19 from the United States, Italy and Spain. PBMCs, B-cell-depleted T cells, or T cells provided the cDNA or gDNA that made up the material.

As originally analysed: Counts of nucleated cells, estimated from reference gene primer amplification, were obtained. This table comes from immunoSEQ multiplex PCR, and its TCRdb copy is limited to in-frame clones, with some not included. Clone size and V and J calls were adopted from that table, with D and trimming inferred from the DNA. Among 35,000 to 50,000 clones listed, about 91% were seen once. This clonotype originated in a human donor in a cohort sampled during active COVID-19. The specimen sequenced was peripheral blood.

The CDR3 reads CASSQDYLNTGELFF. In nucleotides, the CDR3 is TGCGCCAGCAGCCAAGATTACTTGAACACCGGGGAGCTGTTTTTT. The chain joins TRBV4-3 to TRBJ2-2; D uncertain. V was clipped by 0 bases and J by 1 base, with 6 bases between them. This CDR3 is built from 15 residues. Germline V gene data show CDR1 as LGHNA and CDR2 as YSLEER.